This T cell receptor (beta chain) was documented in a study of regulatory T cells in long-lasting Graves disease. Specified time point: persistent/refractory GD, antithyroid drugs over 5 years with positive TRAb. PBMCs were the source of the RNA used for TCR sequencing. The patients included were those that came from an endocrinology department in Xi'an, China. In building TCR beta libraries, iRepertoire HTBI primers were used together with Arm-PCR of CDR3 regions. A single record per CDR3 protein comes from TCRdb applying MiXCR to the multiplex PCR reads. The repertoire consists of 600,000 to 850,000 distinct CDR3 sequences, with 30% occurring once and the leading ten covering around 42%. V lost 0 bases and J lost 0, with 14 bases in between. From germline, CDR1 is MNHEY and CDR2 SVGEGT. The CDR3 is 17 residues long.

The TCR sequence derives from a female donor with Graves disease. The specimen was peripheral blood mononuclear cells (PBMCs), collected when the disease was refractory, from a patient treated with antithyroid drugs. The chain joins TRBV6-2 or TRBV6-3 to TRBJ1-1; weak D call: TRBD1 (6 bases). Here the CDR3 DNA reads TGTGCCAGCAGTTACTCGATCCGACAGGCCTTGAACACTGAAGCTTTCTTT. This gives the protein CASSYSIRQALNTEAFF.